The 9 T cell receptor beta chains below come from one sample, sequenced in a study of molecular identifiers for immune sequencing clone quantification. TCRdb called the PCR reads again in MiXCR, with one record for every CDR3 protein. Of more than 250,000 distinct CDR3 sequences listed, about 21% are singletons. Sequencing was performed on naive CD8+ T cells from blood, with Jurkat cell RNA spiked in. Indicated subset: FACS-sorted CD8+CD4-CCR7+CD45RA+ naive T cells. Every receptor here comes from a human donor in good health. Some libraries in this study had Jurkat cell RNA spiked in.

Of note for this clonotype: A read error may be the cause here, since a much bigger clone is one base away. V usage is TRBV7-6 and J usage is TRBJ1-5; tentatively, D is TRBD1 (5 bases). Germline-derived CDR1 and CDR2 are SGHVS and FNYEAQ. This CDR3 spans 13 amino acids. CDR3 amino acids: CASSQEGIQPRHF. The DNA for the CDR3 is TGTGCCAGCAGCCAAGAGGGGATCCAGCCCCGGCATTTT.

CDR3 coding DNA: TGTGCCAGCAGCGTAGGGGGGTTACCCATGGGGACCGGGGAGCTGTTTTTT. Amino acids: CASSVGGLPMGTGELFF. This chain uses TRBV9 with TRBJ2-2, with D perhaps assigned TRBD1 or TRBD2 (5 bases each). The length of the CDR3 is 17 residues. Germline V gene data show CDR1 as SGDLS and CDR2 as YYNGEE. V lost 0 bases to trimming and J lost 5 bases, with 17 bases between them.

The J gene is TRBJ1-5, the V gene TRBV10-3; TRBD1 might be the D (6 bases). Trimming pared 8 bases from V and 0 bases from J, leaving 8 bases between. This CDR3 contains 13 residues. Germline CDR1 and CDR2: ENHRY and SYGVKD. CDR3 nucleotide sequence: TGTGCCATCGGGGGCGATAGCAATCAGCCCCAGCATTTT. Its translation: CAIGGDSNQPQHF.

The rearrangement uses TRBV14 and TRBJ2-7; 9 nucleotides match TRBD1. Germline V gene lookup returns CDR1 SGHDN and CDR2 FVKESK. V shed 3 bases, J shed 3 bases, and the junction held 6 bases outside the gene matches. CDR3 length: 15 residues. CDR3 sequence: CASSHSGTGYYEQYF. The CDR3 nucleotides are TGTGCCAGCAGCCACTCCGGGACAGGGTACTACGAGCAGTACTTC.

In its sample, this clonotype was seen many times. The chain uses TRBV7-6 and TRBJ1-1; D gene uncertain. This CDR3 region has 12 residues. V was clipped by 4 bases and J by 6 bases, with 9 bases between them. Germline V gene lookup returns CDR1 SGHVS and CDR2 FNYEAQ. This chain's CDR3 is CASSSSKAEAFF. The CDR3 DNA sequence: TGTGCCAGCAGCTCCAGTAAAGCTGAAGCTTTCTTT.

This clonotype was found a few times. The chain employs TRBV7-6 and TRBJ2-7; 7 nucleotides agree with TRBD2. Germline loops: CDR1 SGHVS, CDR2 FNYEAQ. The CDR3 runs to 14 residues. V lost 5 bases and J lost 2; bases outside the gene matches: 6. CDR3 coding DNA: TGTGCCAGCAGCCAGGGACTAACTACCTACGAGCAGTACTTC. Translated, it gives CASSQGLTTYEQYF.

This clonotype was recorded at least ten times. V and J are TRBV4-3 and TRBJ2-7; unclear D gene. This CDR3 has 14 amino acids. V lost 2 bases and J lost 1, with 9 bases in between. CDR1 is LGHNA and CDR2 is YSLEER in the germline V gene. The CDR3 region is CASSQFIRSYEQYF. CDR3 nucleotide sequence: TGCGCCAGCAGCCAATTCATTAGATCCTACGAGCAGTACTTC.

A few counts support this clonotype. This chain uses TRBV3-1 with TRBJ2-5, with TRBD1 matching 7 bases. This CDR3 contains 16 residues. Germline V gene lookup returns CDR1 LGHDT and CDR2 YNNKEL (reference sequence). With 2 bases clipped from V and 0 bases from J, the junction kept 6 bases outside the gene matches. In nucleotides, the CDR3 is TGTGCCAGCAGCCAAATGACAGGACAGGACCAAGAGACCCAGTACTTC. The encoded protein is CASSQMTGQDQETQYF.

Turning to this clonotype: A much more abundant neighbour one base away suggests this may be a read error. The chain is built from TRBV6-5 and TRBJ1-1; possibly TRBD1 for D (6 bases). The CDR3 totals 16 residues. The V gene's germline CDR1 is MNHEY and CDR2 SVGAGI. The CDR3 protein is CASSHSKWGPNTEAFF. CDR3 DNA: TGTGCCAGCAGTCACTCGAAGTGGGGGCCCAACACTGAAGCTTTCTTT.